This entry is about one T cell receptor beta chain. This clone was counted once. The specificity of this receptor is unknown. No qualities accompany the bases; no much larger clone lies one base away. Looking up the germline V gene yields CDR1 KGHSH and CDR2 LQKENI. Trimming removed 2 bases from V and 4 bases from J, leaving 8 bases between the germline ends. Including cysteine and phenylalanine, the CDR3 has 13 amino acids. Only the CDR3 part of the read is kept: 39 bases, read in frame from the first base. The sample comes from a study of T cell responses to AZD1222 COVID-19 vaccine (dated by TCRdb to 2020 to 2023). For the wider study: Because spike-specific TCR depth and breadth did not differ between the two schedules, AZD1222 recipients who got a second dose at roughly 4 weeks were pooled with those who got a second dose at roughly 12 weeks. A total of 230 to 250 trial participants underwent TCR sequencing, of whom about 210 received two doses of AZD1222 and around 26 received two doses of the MenACWY control vaccine. Trial participants were enrolled by age into 18-55, 56-69 and 70-plus year subgroups, with 148, 28 and 57 TCR-sequenced participants respectively.

The CDR3 regions of human TCRbeta chains were subjected to immunosequencing. As for how the authors treated the data: TCRs in the repertoires were compared against a reference library of SARS-CoV-2-specific TCRs that had been generated with the MIRA antigen-specificity platform. Breadth was defined as the fraction of unique TCRs that were SARS-CoV-2-associated. Depth was defined as the fraction of total T cells that were SARS-CoV-2-associated. Using the MIRA data, every spike-specific TCR was mapped to the spike region that the TCR reacted to and assigned to either a CD4 or a CD8 class. Log10-transformed breadth and depth values were compared by one-way ANOVA with Sidak's multiple comparisons tests. Entries here come from immuneACCESS through TCRdb and include only in-frame sequences with V and J called. Some clones fail to appear in such tables; in the studies checked, an unresolved V gene covers under half of the shortfall, and the cause of the remainder is unknown. The D gene and trimming were derived from the DNA, and the V and J assignments and clone size from that table. The sample profile shows approximately 120,000 clones; 93% of them were found once. The ten largest make up roughly 0.91% of the sample.

The label giving this sample's time point can be read as: baseline before first vaccination. The vaccinee samples were drawn from two UK trials, COV001 and COV002, one of which was a single-blind randomized controlled phase 2/3 trial testing AZD1222 (ChAdOx1 nCoV-19) in healthy adults. For TCRbeta chain sequencing, PBMC samples were collected from trial participants at day 0 and at day 28 after the second dose. Points the paper makes about the study in general: A significant rise in spike-specific TCR breadth and depth was observed after two AZD1222 doses relative to day 0 and relative to MenACWY recipients. Because no day 14 peak-response samples were available, repertoires were characterized only after the peak T cell response. Epitopes outside the regions mutated in the B.1.351 and B.1.1.7 variants were reportedly recognized by nearly half of the unique spike-specific TCRs. The whole spike protein was spanned by vaccine-associated CD4 TCRs, and dominant responses were seen in regions 160-218 and 743-854. Most participants were white British and females outnumbered males, and the authors suggested that clonal diversity may have been underestimated. Conclusions about previously exposed vaccinees were limited because only six or seven AZD1222 recipients were SARS-CoV-2 seropositive at baseline. The 56-69-year group was small, and its depth increase did not reach significance, likely because of low power.

The V and J segments used are TRBV18 and TRBJ1-2; the best D guess is TRBD1, with 6 bases matching. The sample consisted of peripheral blood, taken on day 0 of AZD1222 vaccination. This clonotype originated in an adult in good health. The CDR3 here reads CASSPTGTYGYTF. The DNA reads TGTGCCAGCTCACCAACAGGGACCTATGGCTACACCTTC.